These 30 T cell receptor beta chains originate from one sample sequenced in a study of cytomegalovirus exposure and HLA in healthy donors (dated by TCRdb to about 2017). Libraries were made using the immunoSEQ multiplex PCR assay. The multiplex PCR relied on a mix of 60 forward primers for TCR Vbeta segments and 13 reverse primers for TCR Jbeta segments. This immuneACCESS table, as held by TCRdb, lists in-frame sequences with V and J called but not all clones. Of the missing ones, under half trace to an unresolved V gene in checked studies; the others have no known cause. For this sample the table gives about 150,000 clones, of which about 71% were detected only once. Roughly 2% of the sample belongs to the ten largest clones. The sequencing input was PBMCs. These receptors all come from a woman aged 55 to 70 in good health and CMV-seropositive.

The chain joins TRBV25-1 to TRBJ1-4; no clear D. The germline V gene has CDR1 MGHDK and CDR2 SYGVNS. Trimming removed 4 bases from V and 0 bases from J, with 9 bases in between. This CDR3 has 15 residues. CDR3 sequence (DNA): TGTGCCAGCAGTGGAGGATGGCCAACTAATGAAAAACTGTTTTTT. It yields the protein CASSGGWPTNEKLFF.

V gene TRBV5-4 combines with J gene TRBJ1-3; 9 bases map to TRBD1. CDR3 length: 14 residues. Germline CDR1 reads SGHNT; CDR2 reads YYREEE (reference sequence). After removal of 4 bases from V and 4 bases from J, the junction contained 3 bases not matched to a gene. This CDR3 is CASSRDREGNTIYF. Written as DNA, the CDR3 is TGTGCCAGCAGCCGGGACAGGGAAGGAAACACCATATATTTT.

This clone has a handful of counts. The chain links TRBV5-1 to TRBJ2-5, with a possible D match to TRBD2 (7 bases). The ends were cut back, 0 bases at V and 5 bases at J, with 11 bases in the middle. The CDR3 is made up of 14 amino acids. Germline CDR1 reads SGHRS; CDR2 reads YFSETQ. Here the CDR3 DNA reads TGCGCCAGCAGCTTGGCGGGGGGCAGGGAGACCCAGTACTTC. Its protein is CASSLAGGRETQYF.

This chain links TRBV6-5 with TRBJ1-6; 8 nucleotides match TRBD1. V was clipped by 4 bases and J by 5 bases; unmatched bases: 1. CDR1 MNHEY and CDR2 SVGAGI come from the germline V gene. This CDR3 is built from 14 residues. Here the CDR3 reads CASSSQGDNSPLHF. The CDR3 coding sequence is TGTGCCAGCAGTTCACAGGGGGATAATTCACCCCTCCACTTT.

The chain is built from TRBV7-8 and TRBJ2-5; possibly TRBD2 for D (5 bases). Trimming shortened V by 2 bases and J by 5 bases, and 6 bases separated the two germline ends. Germline V gene sequence: CDR1 SGHVS, CDR2 FQNEAQ. CDR3 length: 12 residues. CDR3 region: CASSLSGETQYF. The CDR3 DNA sequence: TGTGCCAGCAGCTTATCGGGGGAGACCCAGTACTTC.

The chain combines TRBV4-1 with TRBJ2-2; possible D gene TRBD2, 6 bases. This CDR3 is built from 19 residues. With 5 bases removed from V and 8 bases from J, the gap between germline ends came to 30 bases. Germline assignment: CDR1 MGHRA and CDR2 YSYEKL. The CDR3 DNA reads TGCGCCAGCAGCTACAGGAGGGTGGCTAGCCCTACAACCGGGGGGGAGCTGTTTTTT. Its translation: CASSYRRVASPTTGGELFF.

V usage is TRBV11-2 and J usage is TRBJ1-2; the D is unclear. The V end lost 5 bases, the J end lost 2 bases, and 12 bases lay between the germline ends. In germline, CDR1 is SGHAT, CDR2 FQNNGV. CDR3 length: 14 residues. The CDR3 bases are TGTGCCAGCAGCGCTTCAGTCGGGAACTATGGCTACACCTTC. Protein sequence: CASSASVGNYGYTF.

The chain is built from TRBV30 and TRBJ1-1, with 7 positions matching TRBD1. J gave up 1 base and V 5 bases, and 4 bases lay outside the gene matches. The CDR3 loop spans 13 amino acids. CDR1 and CDR2 from the germline V gene are GTSNPN and SVGIG (reference sequence). CDR3 coding DNA: TGTGCCTGGCGATACAGGGGGAACACTGAAGCTTTCTTT. Translated: CAWRYRGNTEAFF.

This clone was found a few times. The chain combines TRBV6-1 with TRBJ1-2; the match to TRBD1 covers 7 bases. The germline gives CDR1 MNHNS, CDR2 SASEGT. V dropped 6 bases and J dropped 8; count of bases not matched to a gene: 9. The length of the CDR3 is 13 residues. The CDR3 DNA follows: TGTGCCAGCAGCCCGGACAGGTCGTTAGGCTACACCTTC. This gives the protein CASSPDRSLGYTF.

CDR3 loop: CASSLEGPGTGLSGANVLTF. CDR3 nucleotide sequence: TGTGCCAGCAGCTTAGAGGGACCCGGGACAGGACTCTCTGGGGCCAACGTCCTGACTTTC. This chain links TRBV11-2 with TRBJ2-6; TRBD1 aligns across 8 bases. The V gene end was trimmed by 0 bases and the J gene end by 0 bases; junction bases not matched to a gene: 10. This CDR3 comprises 20 residues. The germline gives CDR1 SGHAT, CDR2 FQNNGV.

This clone was counted a single time. The chain has TRBV5-1 and TRBJ1-2, with D tentatively TRBD1 (6 bases). The CDR3 sequence is 14 residues long. Deletions cut 5 bases from V and 2 bases from J, with 13 bases between. In germline, CDR1 is SGHRS, CDR2 YFSETQ. This CDR3 is CASRNQGLNYGYTF. For the CDR3, the DNA is TGCGCCAGCAGAAACCAGGGGTTGAACTATGGCTACACCTTC.

The chain joins TRBV2 to TRBJ1-5; TRBD1 might be the D (5 bases). CDR1 SNHLY and CDR2 FYNNEI come from the germline V gene. Trimming pared 5 bases from V and 1 base from J, leaving 12 bases between. The CDR3 runs 15 residues. Here the CDR3 DNA reads TGTGCCAGCAGTCAGCGCGGGGGGAGCAATCAGCCCCAGCATTTT. It specifies CASSQRGGSNQPQHF. Looking up the rest from reference TRBV2 and TRBJ1-5 gives the full variable domain: EPEVTQTPSHQVTQMGQEVILRCVPISNHLYFYWYRQILGQKVEFLVSFYNNEISEKSEIFDDQFSVERPDGSNFTLKIRSTKLEDSAMYFCASSQRGGSNQPQHFGDGTRLSIL.

This chain links TRBV2 with TRBJ1-2; TRBD1 might be the D (5 bases). CDR1 is SNHLY and CDR2 is FYNNEI in the germline V gene. V lost 6 bases and J 3 bases, leaving 14 bases between the germline ends. CDR3 length equals 14 residues. DNA of the CDR3: TGTGCCAGCAGCGAGAGGAGGGGTCACTATGGCTACACCTTC. This encodes CASSERRGHYGYTF.

V usage is TRBV9 and J usage is TRBJ2-2, with unresolved D. The CDR3 spans 17 residues. Between the trimmed V and J ends, which lost 0 bases and 0 bases, there was a span of 12 bases. Germline V gene lookup returns CDR1 SGDLS and CDR2 YYNGEE. The CDR3 spells CASSVAPAGTNTGELFF. CDR3 in DNA: TGTGCCAGCAGCGTAGCTCCGGCAGGCACGAACACCGGGGAGCTGTTTTTT.

This clone was detected only a few times. The chain uses TRBV14 and TRBJ1-2; TRBD1 matches 7 bases. Germline-derived CDR1 and CDR2 are SGHDN and FVKESK. Losses at the gene ends were 3 bases for V and 4 bases for J; bases not matched to a gene: 11. The CDR3 covers 16 residues. The CDR3 sequence: CASSHLGQELAYGYTF. In DNA, the CDR3 is TGTGCCAGCAGCCATCTAGGACAGGAACTAGCCTATGGCTACACCTTC.

This chain joins TRBV10-3 and TRBJ1-1; 12 nucleotides agree with TRBD1. This CDR3 has 15 amino acids. Trimming at V came to 10 bases and at J to 3 bases, leaving 9 bases not matched to a gene. The germline V gene has CDR1 ENHRY and CDR2 SYGVKD. The CDR3 DNA is TGTGCCACAAGGGACAGGGGGCATAAGTACACTGAAGCTTTCTTT. It translates to CATRDRGHKYTEAFF.

This clone was seen a single time. One junction end disagrees with the germline gene, perhaps due to a read error. The chain recombines TRBV15 with TRBJ2-3; no firm D call. The germline gives CDR1 LNHNV, CDR2 YYDKDF (reference sequence). The CDR3 is 12 residues long. In nucleotides, the CDR3 is TGTCCCACCAGCCCCCAAGCCGATACGCAGTATTTT. It is translated as CPTSPQADTQYF.

This chain connects TRBV27 to TRBJ1-4; TRBD1 might be the D (5 bases). Trimming stripped 3 bases from V and 8 bases from J, with 10 bases between. The CDR3 loop spans 13 amino acids. CDR1 is MNHEY and CDR2 is SMNVEV in the germline V gene (reference sequence). This CDR3 reads CASSFAQGEKLFF. The CDR3, as DNA: TGTGCCAGCAGTTTCGCTCAGGGAGAAAAACTGTTTTTT.

The gene calls are TRBV9 and TRBJ1-6, with D perhaps matching TRBD1 (5 bases). Trimming took off 0 bases at V and 8 bases at J, with 9 bases between the two ends. The CDR3 has 14 residues. Germline CDR1 and CDR2: SGDLS and YYNGEE. CDR3 nucleotide sequence: TGTGCCAGCAGCGTAGTCGACAGTTATTCACCCCTCCACTTT. Translation: CASSVVDSYSPLHF.

V is TRBV2 and J is TRBJ2-7; 8 bases agree with TRBD2. J gave up 1 base and V 4 bases, and 3 bases lay outside the gene matches. The germline gives CDR1 SNHLY, CDR2 FYNNEI. This CDR3 region has 14 residues. Written as DNA, the CDR3 is TGTGCCAGCAGTGGGGGCGGGAGGTCCTACGAGCAGTACTTC. Protein: CASSGGGRSYEQYF.

This clone was seen only a few times. J is TRBJ1-4 and V is TRBV5-1, with a weak D call TRBD1 (5 bases). Trimming removed 0 bases at V and 8 bases at J, with 8 bases between. This CDR3 comprises 13 residues. From germline, CDR1 is SGHRS and CDR2 YFSETQ. The CDR3 DNA reads TGCGCCAGCAGCTTGGCGGGGGAAGAAAAACTGTTTTTT. Translating it yields CASSLAGEEKLFF.

A few counts support this clone. The rearrangement uses TRBV11-2 and TRBJ2-3; 7 nucleotides line up with TRBD2. The CDR3 sequence is 18 residues long. In germline, CDR1 is SGHAT, CDR2 FQNNGV. V was pared by 2 bases and J by 1 base, with 12 bases of the junction left unmatched. CDR3 DNA: TGTGCCAGCAGCTTAAGAAACGGTCTAGCGGACCGCACAGATACGCAGTATTTT. This translates into CASSLRNGLADRTDTQYF.

For the CDR3, the DNA is TGTGCCAGCAGCCAAGGGACAGTGACTGAAGCTTTCTTT. This translates into CASSQGTVTEAFF. V gene TRBV7-2 combines with J gene TRBJ1-1; 7 bases are shared with TRBD1. The CDR3 totals 13 residues. Per germline, CDR1 SGHTA and CDR2 FQGNSA. Trimming removed 5 bases from V and 5 bases from J; junction bases left unmatched: 5.

The chain couples TRBV29-1 to TRBJ2-4, with TRBD2 matching 13 bases. The CDR3 contains 14 residues. CDR1 SQVTM and CDR2 ANQGSEA come from the germline V gene. V gave up 5 bases and J gave up 5 bases; unmatched junction bases: 3. The CDR3 DNA sequence: TGCAGCGTTCGGACTAGCGGGAGCCAAAACATTCAGTACTTC. Amino acids: CSVRTSGSQNIQYF.

This rearrangement joins TRBV28 to TRBJ1-1; D unresolved. Germline CDR1 MDHEN, CDR2 SYDVKM. Trimming cost V 3 bases and J 11 bases, with 13 bases left between them. The CDR3 loop spans 12 amino acids. Here the CDR3 DNA reads TGTGCCAGCAGTTTGTATAGCGGCGGGGCTTTCTTT. Protein product: CASSLYSGGAFF.

The V gene is TRBV11-2, the J gene TRBJ2-7; D gene ambiguous. Germline V gives CDR1 SGHAT, CDR2 FQNNGV. This CDR3 contains 14 residues. The V end was cut by 6 bases, the J end by 5 bases, with 17 bases between. The CDR3 coding sequence is TGTGCCAGCAGGTCCAGCGCAAGCTTCCACGAGCAGTACTTC. Amino acid sequence: CASRSSASFHEQYF.

The V gene is TRBV29-1, the J gene TRBJ2-7, with 7 bases identical to TRBD2. Trimming took 3 bases from V and 6 from J; bases not matched to a gene: 5. In germline, CDR1 is SQVTM, CDR2 ANQGSEA. This CDR3 has 12 amino acids. The CDR3 sequence is CSVDQGGTEQYF. For the CDR3, the DNA is TGCAGCGTTGACCAGGGAGGGACCGAGCAGTACTTC.

For this clone: The identical CDR3 is also encoded by other nucleotide sequences in the sample. The rearrangement joins TRBV5-1 to TRBJ1-2, with 8 bases matching TRBD1. The germline V gene encodes CDR1 SGHRS and CDR2 YFSETQ. This CDR3 comprises 14 residues. Unmatched junction bases numbered 5, after V lost 3 bases and J lost 4 bases. CDR3 protein: CASSSQTGGYGYTF. DNA of the CDR3: TGCGCCAGCAGCTCCCAAACAGGGGGCTATGGCTACACCTTC. Looking up the rest from reference TRBV5-1 and TRBJ1-2 gives the full variable domain: KAGVTQTPRYLIKTRGQQVTLSCSPISGHRSVSWYQQTPGQGLQFLFEYFSETQRNKGNFPGRFSGRQFSNSRSEMNVSTLELGDSALYLCASSSQTGGYGYTFGSGTRLTVV.

The rearrangement joins TRBV28 to TRBJ1-1; 8 bases are shared with TRBD1. The CDR3 sequence is 15 residues long. J lost 2 bases, V lost 5 bases, and 7 bases had no gene match. Germline-derived CDR1 and CDR2 are MDHEN and SYDVKM. CDR3 residues: CASSQTGAVNTEAFF. As DNA, the CDR3 is TGTGCCAGCAGTCAGACAGGGGCGGTAAACACTGAAGCTTTCTTT.

This sequence joins TRBV5-1 and TRBJ2-2; the D is unclear. The length of the CDR3 is 15 residues. Germline-derived CDR1 and CDR2 are SGHRS and YFSETQ. V was shortened by 2 bases and J by 3 bases, with 11 bases between the two germline ends. CDR3 sequence: CASSLRLVDTGELFF. CDR3 bases: TGCGCCAGCAGCTTACGACTGGTAGACACCGGGGAGCTGTTTTTT.